The 14 T cell receptor beta chains listed next were all sequenced from one sample in a study of OX40 agonist ivuxolimab in advanced cancers. Sequencing was performed with immunoSEQ multiplex PCR; in TCRdb, only in-frame clones are kept and a portion is missing. The sample has some 35,000 clones, about nine tenths seen once. Source: CD4+ or CD8+ T cells sorted from blood, taken in a trial of the OX40 agonist ivuxolimab. The receptors were sampled from an adult with an advanced solid tumor such as melanoma, head and neck, liver or kidney cancer.

J is TRBJ1-5 and V is TRBV4-1; TRBD1 is a possible D gene (6 bases). V lost 3 bases, J lost 1 base, and 13 bases lay in between. The germline CDR1 and CDR2 sequences are MGHRA and YSYEKL. The CDR3 extends over 16 amino acids. The CDR3 nucleotides are TGCGCCAGCAGCCAGGATCCCGGACAGAGCAATCAGCCCCAGCATTTT. Translating it yields CASSQDPGQSNQPQHF.

This clone was observed a single time. In DNA form, the CDR3 reads TGCGCCAGCAGCCTGGAGGGACAGGGCCATCAGCCCCAGCATTTT. Translated, it gives CASSLEGQGHQPQHF. This chain joins TRBV5-1 and TRBJ1-5; TRBD1 agrees at 9 bases. Germline V CDR1 and CDR2: SGHRS, YFSETQ. Unmatched junction bases numbered 7, after V lost 4 bases and J lost 5 bases. This CDR3 spans 15 amino acids.

The V and J genes are TRBV20-1 and TRBJ2-1, with no clear D. The CDR3 length is 11 residues. V lost 2 bases to trimming and J lost 8 bases, with 7 bases between them. The germline CDR1 and CDR2 sequences are DFQATT and SNEGSKA (reference sequence). DNA of the CDR3: TGCAGTGCTAGACCTCGGTATGAGCAGTTCTTC. Translating gives CSARPRYEQFF.

The V call is TRBV2, the J call TRBJ1-2; TRBD1 might be the D (5 bases). V was clipped by 1 base and J by 2 bases, with 11 bases between them. The V gene's germline CDR1 is SNHLY and CDR2 FYNNEI. The CDR3 has 15 residues. This CDR3 is CASSEDVGANYGYTF. CDR3 DNA: TGTGCCAGCAGTGAAGACGTAGGGGCAAACTATGGCTACACCTTC.

The rearrangement joins TRBV14 to TRBJ1-1, with unresolved D. Trimming pared 6 bases from V and 6 bases from J, leaving 11 bases between. The CDR3 sequence is 12 residues long. Germline V lookup: CDR1 SGHDN, CDR2 FVKESK. CDR3 DNA: TGTGCCAGCAGTCAAATTGGCGCTGAAGCTTTCTTT. Translating it yields CASSQIGAEAFF.

V usage is TRBV6-5 and J usage is TRBJ2-7, with TRBD2 identical over 11 bases. Germline CDR1 is MNHEY and CDR2 is SVGAGI. The CDR3 covers 13 residues. J gave up 7 bases and V 7 bases, and 6 bases lay outside the gene matches. Here the CDR3 DNA reads TGTGCCAGCAAGACTAGCGGGAAGGATGAGCAGTACTTC. Translating gives CASKTSGKDEQYF.

This clone was detected a few times. The V gene is TRBV4-1, the J gene TRBJ2-3, with D perhaps assigned TRBD1 or TRBD2 (5 bases each). The V and J ends lost 1 base and 7 bases respectively, with 9 bases between them. CDR1 is MGHRA, CDR2 YSYEKL, per germline. CDR3 size: 13 residues. The CDR3 protein is CASSQVWGNTQYF. Here the CDR3 DNA reads TGCGCCAGCAGCCAAGTGTGGGGGAATACGCAGTATTTT.

The rearrangement links TRBV6-5 to TRBJ1-2, with 7 bases lining up with TRBD1. Germline CDR1 reads MNHEY; CDR2 reads SVGAGI. There are 13 residues in the CDR3. V lost 6 bases and J lost 6; bases outside the gene matches: 7. The CDR3 DNA is TGTGCCAGCAGGGGACAGTGGGGGGATGGCTACACCTTC. Translated: CASRGQWGDGYTF.

The rearrangement links TRBV10-3 to TRBJ2-7, with TRBD2 matching 9 bases. CDR1 is ENHRY and CDR2 is SYGVKD in the germline V gene. Trimming at V came to 10 bases and at J to 3 bases, leaving 7 bases not matched to a gene. The CDR3 spans 13 residues. This chain's CDR3 is CATGSSGSYEQYF. The CDR3 region has the DNA TGTGCCACCGGAAGTAGCGGGAGCTACGAGCAGTACTTC.

This sequence joins TRBV5-1 and TRBJ2-1; TRBD1 aligns across 11 bases. This CDR3 has 16 residues. The germline V gene has CDR1 SGHRS and CDR2 YFSETQ. V shed 1 base, J shed 6 bases, and the junction held 6 bases outside the gene matches. Here the CDR3 reads CASSLKDRGLGNEQFF. In nucleotides, the CDR3 is TGCGCCAGCAGCTTGAAGGACAGGGGGCTCGGCAATGAGCAGTTCTTC.

This clone has more than one count but fewer than ten. The DNA for the CDR3 is TGTGCCAGCAGTTTATCGTATGTTAGCGGGAGGGTACACGAGCAGTACTTC. This encodes CASSLSYVSGRVHEQYF. The chain is built from TRBV27 and TRBJ2-7; 11 bases agree with TRBD2. Germline assignment: CDR1 MNHEY and CDR2 SMNVEV (reference sequence). CDR3 length: 17 residues. V was clipped by 0 bases and J by 5 bases; unmatched bases: 9.

The chain couples TRBV27 to TRBJ2-7; 13 positions agree with TRBD2. The CDR3 is 17 amino acids. CDR1 is MNHEY, CDR2 SMNVEV, per germline (reference sequence). The trim removed 10 bases at V and 5 bases at J, leaving 17 bases unmatched. The CDR3: CATRDRPTSGRFDEQYF. The CDR3 coding sequence is TGTGCCACCCGGGACCGACCGACTAGCGGGAGGTTTGACGAGCAGTACTTC.

This rearrangement joins TRBV11-2 to TRBJ2-5; 12 nucleotides line up with TRBD2. Germline V gene sequence: CDR1 SGHAT, CDR2 FQNNGV. The CDR3 runs 15 residues. V trimming: 4 bases; J trimming: 6 bases; junction bases outside the gene matches: 6. The CDR3 sequence: CASSSTSGGGKTQYF. In DNA, the CDR3 is TGTGCCAGCAGCTCGACTAGCGGGGGAGGGAAGACCCAGTACTTC.

V is TRBV25-1 and J is TRBJ1-2; D is unclear. The germline V and J ends were trimmed by 4 bases and 8 bases, with 11 bases remaining between them. CDR3 length: 12 residues. Germline values: CDR1 MGHDK, CDR2 SYGVNS. The CDR3 DNA is TGTGCCAGCAGTGTATCCGGGTACGGCTACACCTTC. Protein product: CASSVSGYGYTF.